The clone carrying this T cell receptor (beta chain) was counted only a few times. Its target is unknown. These data are taken from a study of CD8 T cells in ankylosing spondylitis. Notes on the study in general: Peripheral blood samples showed relatively rare disease-linked clones, and these clones were CD8+. Made up of eight or nine highly homologous variants, a TCR beta motif appeared characteristic of ankylosing spondylitis blood. Matched ankylosing spondylitis synovial fluid reportedly showed significant enrichment of disease-linked clones. Earlier studies detected some motif variants in reactive arthritis synovial fluid and blood.

It was by quantitative 5'-RACE with molecular barcodes that TCR beta libraries were made. Each CDR3 protein is one row after TCRdb ran MiXCR on the 5' RACE reads. The sample lists fewer than 400,000 distinct CDR3 sequences; 20% to 25% were seen once. Sequencing was carried out using blood, either unsorted or a sorted T cell fraction (not recorded which). This sequence originates from a male donor with ankylosing spondylitis.

CDR3 coding DNA: TGTGCCAGCAGCCAACAACCCGGGACAGTCTACGAGCAGTACTTC. Its protein product is CASSQQPGTVYEQYF. V usage is TRBV3-1 and J usage is TRBJ2-7; 7 positions agree with TRBD1. The CDR3 contains 15 residues. Per the germline V gene, CDR1 is LGHDT and CDR2 is YNNKEL (reference sequence). Germline trimming cut 2 bases from V and 3 bases from J; bases unmatched to any gene: 7.